These 20 T cell receptor beta chains were sequenced from one sample in a study of blood T cell repertoires in COVID-19. This table comes from immunoSEQ multiplex PCR, and its TCRdb copy is limited to in-frame clones, with some not included. The top ten hold about 4% of the sample, which has some 220,000 clones, 70% to 90% seen once. Sequencing used peripheral blood. Receptors originate from a man between 50 and 59 years old with acute or convalescent COVID-19.

The V call is TRBV30, the J call TRBJ1-3; the D is unclear. This CDR3 has 12 residues. Germline lookup yields CDR1 GTSNPN and CDR2 SVGIG (reference sequence). The ends were cut back, 2 bases at V and 1 base at J, with 3 bases in the middle. The CDR3 loop is CAWSSSGNTIYF. CDR3 nucleotide sequence: TGTGCCTGGAGTTCATCTGGAAACACCATATATTTT.

This chain connects TRBV7-9 to TRBJ1-1; D remains unclear. There are 15 residues in the CDR3. The V gene's germline CDR1 is SEHNR and CDR2 FQNEAQ (reference sequence). The V gene lost 0 bases and the J gene lost 1 base, with 9 bases spanning the gap. CDR3 in DNA: TGTGCCAGCAGCTTAGCGTTAGGAGCGAACACTGAAGCTTTCTTT. Its protein product is CASSLALGANTEAFF. Complete variable domain (other parts from reference TRBV7-9 and TRBJ1-1): DTGVSQNPRHKITKRGQNVTFRCDPISEHNRLYWYRQTLGQGPEFLTYFQNEAQLEKSRLLSDRFSAERPKGSFSTLEIQRTEQGDSAMYLCASSLALGANTEAFFGQGTRLTVV.

The V and J genes are TRBV6-5 and TRBJ2-7; TRBD1 matches at 9 bases. This CDR3 is 14 amino acids long. The J segment lost 6 bases and the V segment lost 4 bases, leaving 7 bases of the junction unmatched. CDR1 and CDR2 from the germline V gene are MNHEY and SVGAGI. CDR3 amino acids: CASSFWDRVGEQYF. The CDR3, as DNA: TGTGCCAGCAGTTTCTGGGACAGGGTTGGCGAGCAGTACTTC.

This clone was seen a few times. J is TRBJ2-1 and V is TRBV6-4; TRBD2 matches 7 bases. The CDR3 sequence is 15 residues long. The V gene's germline CDR1 is MRHNA and CDR2 SNTAGT. The trim removed 0 bases at V and 7 bases at J, leaving 6 bases unmatched. The CDR3 protein is CASSDSAGVKNEQFF. CDR3 in DNA: TGTGCCAGCAGTGACTCGGCGGGAGTGAAGAATGAGCAGTTCTTC.

This clone has only a few counts. The chain links TRBV19 to TRBJ2-7; weak D call: TRBD2 (7 bases). The CDR3 consists of 13 residues. V lost 1 base and J 6 bases, leaving 10 bases between the germline ends. Germline lookup yields CDR1 LNHDA and CDR2 SQIVND (reference sequence). The CDR3 sequence: CASSIVGGLEQYF. CDR3 nucleotide sequence: TGTGCCAGTAGTATAGTGGGGGGGCTCGAGCAGTACTTC.

In regard to this clone: One end of the junction fails to match germline, which may point to a read error. The chain is built from TRBV19 and TRBJ2-5, with a tentative D call TRBD2 (5 bases). Germline CDR1 reads LNHDA; CDR2 reads SQIVND (reference sequence). There are 14 residues in the CDR3. CDR3 sequence (DNA): TGTGTCAGTAGTTCCTCGGGGATCCAAGAGACCCAGTACTTC. This sequence encodes CVSSSSGIQETQYF. Filled out from reference TRBV19 and TRBJ2-5, the complete variable domain reads DGGITQSPKYLFRKEGQNVTLSCEQNLNHDAMYWYRQDPGQGLRLIYYSQIVNDFQKGDIAEGYSVSREKKESFPLTVTSAQKNPTAFYLCVSSSSGIQETQYFGPGTRLLVL.

The J gene is TRBJ2-7, the V gene TRBV7-9; perhaps TRBD2 as D (6 bases). Trimming cost V 3 bases and J 3 bases, with 12 bases left between them. The germline CDR1 and CDR2 sequences are SEHNR and FQNEAQ (reference sequence). The CDR3 runs 14 residues. The CDR3 DNA sequence: TGTGCCAGCAGCTTGGAGGGCGGCAACTACGAGCAGTACTTC. Translation: CASSLEGGNYEQYF.

In its sample, this clone was seen a few times. DNA for the CDR3: TGTGCCAGCAGTGAAGGTCAGGGCGGCACCGGGGAGCTGTTTTTT. Translated: CASSEGQGGTGELFF. The rearrangement links TRBV2 to TRBJ2-2; D is possibly TRBD1 (5 bases). Germline V gene data show CDR1 as SNHLY and CDR2 as FYNNEI. With 1 base removed from V and 4 bases from J, the gap between germline ends came to 10 bases. The CDR3 extends over 15 amino acids.

This chain uses TRBV6-5 with TRBJ2-1, with D hard to call. Germline loops: CDR1 MNHEY, CDR2 SVGAGI. This CDR3 has 12 residues. With 6 bases removed from V and 6 bases from J, the gap between germline ends came to 9 bases. The CDR3 reads CASSPSGNEQFF. For the CDR3, the DNA is TGTGCCAGCAGCCCATCCGGCAATGAGCAGTTCTTC.

V usage is TRBV7-6 and J usage is TRBJ2-3, with D maybe TRBD2 (6 bases). Germline-derived CDR1 and CDR2 are SGHVS and FNYEAQ. Trimming removed 10 bases at V and 3 bases at J, with 17 bases between. The CDR3 has 14 amino acids. For the CDR3, the DNA is TGTGCCACAGGCGGGACCGCGAGGACAGATACGCAGTATTTT. Protein: CATGGTARTDTQYF.

This clone has only one observation. The rearrangement uses TRBV10-3 and TRBJ1-6, with TRBD1 matching over 8 bases. CDR1 is ENHRY and CDR2 is SYGVKD in the germline V gene. The V segment lost 5 bases and the J segment 7 bases; nucleotides outside the gene matches: 10. The CDR3 is 16 residues long. The CDR3 reads CAISTTGGSPNSPLHF. The CDR3 bases are TGTGCCATCAGTACCACAGGGGGATCTCCGAATTCACCCCTCCACTTT.

This clone has just one count. The V gene is TRBV18, the J gene TRBJ2-1; 9 positions agree with TRBD2. The V gene end was trimmed by 3 bases and the J gene end by 6 bases; junction bases not matched to a gene: 6. The CDR3 covers 15 residues. Germline V lookup: CDR1 KGHSH, CDR2 LQKENI. For the CDR3, the DNA is TGTGCCAGCTCACCTTGGCGGGAGGGCAGCAATGAGCAGTTCTTC. Protein product: CASSPWREGSNEQFF.

The chain recombines TRBV14 with TRBJ2-7; 9 bases map to TRBD2. V was pared by 3 bases and J by 4 bases, with 7 bases of the junction left unmatched. This CDR3 has 15 residues. Per germline, CDR1 SGHDN and CDR2 FVKESK. CDR3 bases: TGTGCCAGCAGCCACCTTAGCGGGAGAGTGTACGAGCAGTACTTC. This sequence encodes CASSHLSGRVYEQYF.

The CDR3 DNA is TGTGCCATCAGTGAGTCGTATAGGGGCCGAGGCACTGAAGCTTTCTTT. It specifies CAISESYRGRGTEAFF. The rearrangement uses TRBV10-3 and TRBJ1-1, with a tentative D call TRBD1 (5 bases). Trimming left V 0 bases short and J 4 bases short, with 15 bases between. The length of the CDR3 is 16 residues. CDR1 ENHRY and CDR2 SYGVKD come from the germline V gene.

J is TRBJ1-1 and V is TRBV13; TRBD1 matches at 8 bases. This CDR3 comprises 17 residues. CDR1 and CDR2 from the germline V gene are PRHDT and FYEKMQ (reference sequence). V trimming: 4 bases; J trimming: 2 bases; junction bases outside the gene matches: 12. The CDR3 reads CASSSGQGGSPNTEAFF. DNA of the CDR3: TGTGCCAGCAGCTCAGGACAGGGAGGGTCCCCTAACACTGAAGCTTTCTTT.

The table lists this clone with a count of one. This sequence joins TRBV18 and TRBJ1-1; 11 bases match TRBD1. V gave up 2 bases and J gave up 0 bases; unmatched junction bases: 2. CDR3 length: 16 residues. Germline CDR1 KGHSH, CDR2 LQKENI. CDR3 region: CASSPGTGGMNTEAFF. As DNA, the CDR3 is TGTGCCAGCTCACCAGGGACAGGGGGTATGAACACTGAAGCTTTCTTT.

CDR3: CASSPPRGIGETQYF. CDR3 bases: TGTGCCAGCTCACCACCGAGAGGGATTGGCGAGACCCAGTACTTC. V gene TRBV18 combines with J gene TRBJ2-5, with D possibly matching TRBD2 (5 bases). Germline loops: CDR1 KGHSH, CDR2 LQKENI. There are 15 residues in the CDR3. Trimming removed 0 bases from V and 5 bases from J, with 13 bases in between.

The chain couples TRBV19 to TRBJ1-2, with 10 bases identical to TRBD1. From germline, CDR1 is LNHDA and CDR2 SQIVND (reference sequence). The CDR3 loop spans 18 amino acids. Unmatched junction bases numbered 21, after V lost 7 bases and J lost 7 bases. CDR3 protein: CASKRGAATGGEGSGYTF. CDR3 DNA: TGTGCCAGTAAACGGGGAGCCGCGACAGGGGGCGAAGGAAGTGGCTACACCTTC.

V and J are TRBV11-3 and TRBJ2-3; 7 bases fit TRBD2. This CDR3 is built from 16 residues. CDR1 and CDR2 from the germline V gene are SGHNT and YENEEA. Trimming cost V 5 bases and J 4 bases; bases outside gene matches: 12. The DNA of the CDR3 is TGTGCCAGCAGCGAATCCGGGCGGGAGATCGCAGATACGCAGTATTTT. Translation: CASSESGREIADTQYF.

The genes are TRBV4-2 and TRBJ2-5; D is unresolved. V was pared by 4 bases and J by 1 base, with 7 bases between. This CDR3 is 13 amino acids long. Germline V lookup: CDR1 LGHNA, CDR2 YNFKEQ. For the CDR3, the DNA is TGTGCCAGCAGCCCGTCCGGCCAAGAGACCCAGTACTTC. Amino acids: CASSPSGQETQYF.